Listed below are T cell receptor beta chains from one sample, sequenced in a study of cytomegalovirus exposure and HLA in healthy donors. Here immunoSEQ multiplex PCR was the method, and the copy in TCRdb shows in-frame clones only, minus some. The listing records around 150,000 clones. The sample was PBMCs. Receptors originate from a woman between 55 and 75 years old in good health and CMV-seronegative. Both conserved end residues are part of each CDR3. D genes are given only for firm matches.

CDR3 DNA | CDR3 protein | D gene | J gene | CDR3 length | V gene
TGTGCCAGCTCACCGGGACAAACCGAGCAGTACTTC | CASSPGQTEQYF | NA | TRBJ2-7 | 12 | TRBV18
TGCGCCAGCAGCATCGCAGGGGGGAGCTCCTACGAGCAGTACTTC | CASSIAGGSSYEQYF | NA | TRBJ2-7 | 15 | TRBV5-1
TGCGCCAGCAGCGGACAGGGGGCGGCGACTAATGAAAAACTGTTTTTT | CASSGQGAATNEKLFF | TRBD1 | TRBJ1-4 | 16 | TRBV5-1
TGCGCCAGCAGCTCTAGAAATGCACCTCTCCAAGAGACCCAGTACTTC | CASSSRNAPLQETQYF | NA | TRBJ2-5 | 16 | TRBV5-1
TGTGCCAGCAGTTTAAGACAGGTGCTGGTCTCTGGGGCCAACGTCCTGACTTTC | CASSLRQVLVSGANVLTF | NA | TRBJ2-6 | 18 | TRBV27
TGTGCTAGTGGCCTAGGGGATGGGACTGAAGCTTTCTTT | CASGLGDGTEAFF | NA | TRBJ1-1 | 13 | TRBV12-5
TGTGCCAGCACGGGGGGGCTTGCTGAAGCTTTCTTT | CASTGGLAEAFF | NA | TRBJ1-1 | 12 | TRBV2
TGTGCCAGCAGCTTCGCTAGCGGGCTCACCGGGGAGCTGTTTTTT | CASSFASGLTGELFF | TRBD2 | TRBJ2-2 | 15 | TRBV7-9
TGTGCCAGCAGCAGGGACAGGGGGCTCACCGGGGAGCTGTTTTTT | CASSRDRGLTGELFF | TRBD1 | TRBJ2-2 | 15 | TRBV27
TGTGCCAGCAGCTTAGGCATGGGACAGGGTCTGAGTGAAGCTTTCTTT | CASSLGMGQGLSEAFF | TRBD1 | TRBJ1-1 | 16 | TRBV11-2
TGTGCCAGCAGCAGGGGGACAGGGGTTGTTAACGAGCAGTACTTC | CASSRGTGVVNEQYF | TRBD1 | TRBJ2-7 | 15 | TRBV6-1
TGTGCCAGCAGTGGCCCTATATACACCGGGGAGCTGTTTTTT | CASSGPIYTGELFF | NA | TRBJ2-2 | 14 | TRBV6-1
TGTGCCAGCAGTGTCGGGACAAATGCCAACACCATATATTTT | CASSVGTNANTIYF | NA | TRBJ1-3 | 14 | TRBV2
TGTGCCATCCCTGCCGGGGATCATCCTGAAAAACTGTTTTTT | CAIPAGDHPEKLFF | NA | TRBJ1-4 | 14 | TRBV7-9
TGTGCCAGCAGTTACCACCGGGACTCGGGGACCCAGTACTTC | CASSYHRDSGTQYF | NA | TRBJ2-5 | 14 | TRBV6-5
TGTGCCAGCAGCGAAGGGGGTCCGAGCACAGATACGCAGTATTTT | CASSEGGPSTDTQYF | NA | TRBJ2-3 | 15 | TRBV9
TGCGCCAGCAGCCAAGGGGACTTGGGAGCTTTCTTT | CASSQGDLGAFF | NA | TRBJ1-1 | 12 | TRBV4-3